This TCR beta chain emerged from a study of response to subunit inactivated influenza vaccine. Per the germline V gene, CDR1 is SGHDN and CDR2 is FVKESK. The CDR3 is 15 residues long. Unmatched junction bases numbered 4, after V lost 3 bases and J lost 6 bases. One entry per CDR3 protein, called by TCRdb with MiXCR from the RT-PCR reads. The sample has roughly 570,000 distinct CDR3 sequences, around 13% seen once. This rearrangement joins TRBV14 to TRBJ2-2; 10 bases line up with TRBD2. Here the sequenced sample was PBMCs from blood, taken roughly 12 days after vaccination. This receptor was identified in a man aged 50-59 years who received an inactivated influenza vaccine. The CDR3 nucleotides are TGTGCCAGCAGCCACAGCGGGAGGGCCGCCGGGGAGCTGTTTTTT. It encodes CASSHSGRAAGELFF.